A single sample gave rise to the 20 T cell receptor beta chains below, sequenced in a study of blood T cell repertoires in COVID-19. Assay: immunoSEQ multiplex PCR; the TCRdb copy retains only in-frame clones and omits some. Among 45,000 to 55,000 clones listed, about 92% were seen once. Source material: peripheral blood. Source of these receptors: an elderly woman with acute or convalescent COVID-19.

The chain's CDR3 is CASSVVVTDTQYF. DNA for the CDR3: TGTGCCAGCAGTGTTGTCGTGACAGATACGCAGTATTTT. The chain couples TRBV6-4 to TRBJ2-3; D call uncertain. The CDR3 runs to 13 residues. Germline CDR1 and CDR2: MRHNA and SNTAGT. Trimming cost V 4 bases and J 3 bases, with 8 bases left between them.

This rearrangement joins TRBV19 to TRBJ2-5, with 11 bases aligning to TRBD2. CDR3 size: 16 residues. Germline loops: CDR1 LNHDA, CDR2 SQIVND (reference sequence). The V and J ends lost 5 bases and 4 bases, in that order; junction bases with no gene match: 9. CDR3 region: CASSPARLAGLETQYF. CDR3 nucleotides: TGTGCCAGTAGTCCGGCCCGACTAGCGGGGTTAGAGACCCAGTACTTC.

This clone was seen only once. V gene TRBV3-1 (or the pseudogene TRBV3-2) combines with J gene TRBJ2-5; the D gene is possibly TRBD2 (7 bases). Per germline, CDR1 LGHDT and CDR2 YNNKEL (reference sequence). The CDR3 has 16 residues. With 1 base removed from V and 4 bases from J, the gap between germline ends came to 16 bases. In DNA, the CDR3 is TGTGCCAGCAGCCAAGGGGAGGGGGGTCACGTAGAGACCCAGTACTTC. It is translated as CASSQGEGGHVETQYF.

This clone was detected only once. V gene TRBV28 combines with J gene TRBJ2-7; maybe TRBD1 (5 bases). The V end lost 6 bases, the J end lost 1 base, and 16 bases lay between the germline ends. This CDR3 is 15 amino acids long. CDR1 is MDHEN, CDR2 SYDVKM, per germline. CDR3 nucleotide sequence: TGTGCCAGCAGCCTTGTGAGCAAGGGGTCCTACGAGCAGTACTTC. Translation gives CASSLVSKGSYEQYF.

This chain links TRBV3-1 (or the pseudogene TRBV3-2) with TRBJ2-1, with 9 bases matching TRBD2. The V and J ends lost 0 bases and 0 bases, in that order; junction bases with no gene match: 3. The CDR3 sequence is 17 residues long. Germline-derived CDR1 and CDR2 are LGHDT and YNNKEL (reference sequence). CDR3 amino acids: CASSQERRGGSYNEQFF. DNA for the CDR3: TGTGCCAGCAGCCAAGAACGGCGGGGGGGCTCCTACAATGAGCAGTTCTTC.

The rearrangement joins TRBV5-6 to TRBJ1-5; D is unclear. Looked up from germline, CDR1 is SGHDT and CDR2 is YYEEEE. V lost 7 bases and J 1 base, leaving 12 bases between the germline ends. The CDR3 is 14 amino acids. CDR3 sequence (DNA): TGTGCCAGCTCCCAGGCTACGAGCAATCAGCCCCAGCATTTT. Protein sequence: CASSQATSNQPQHF.

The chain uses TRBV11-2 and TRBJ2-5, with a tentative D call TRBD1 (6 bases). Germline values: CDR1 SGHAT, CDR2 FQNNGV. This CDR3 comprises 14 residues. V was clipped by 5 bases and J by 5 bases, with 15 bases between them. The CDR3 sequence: CASSKLVQGETQYF. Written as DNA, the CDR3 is TGTGCCAGCAGCAAGTTGGTCCAGGGGGAGACCCAGTACTTC.

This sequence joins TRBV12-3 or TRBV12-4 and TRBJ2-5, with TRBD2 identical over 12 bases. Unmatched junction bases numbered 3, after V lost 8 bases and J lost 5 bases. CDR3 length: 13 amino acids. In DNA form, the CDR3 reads TGTGCCAGCGCTAGCGGGGGGGCCGAGACCCAGTACTTC. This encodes CASASGGAETQYF.

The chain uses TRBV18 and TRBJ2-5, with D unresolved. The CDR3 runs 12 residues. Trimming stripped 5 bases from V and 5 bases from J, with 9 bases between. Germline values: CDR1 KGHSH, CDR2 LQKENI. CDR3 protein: CASSEVRETQYF. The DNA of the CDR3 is TGTGCCAGCTCAGAGGTCCGCGAGACCCAGTACTTC.

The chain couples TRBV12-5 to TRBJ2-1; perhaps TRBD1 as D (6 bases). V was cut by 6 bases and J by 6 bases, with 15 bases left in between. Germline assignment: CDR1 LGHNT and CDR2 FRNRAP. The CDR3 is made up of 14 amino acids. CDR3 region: CASGRTVLGNEQFF. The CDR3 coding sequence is TGTGCTAGTGGCCGGACAGTTCTGGGCAATGAGCAGTTCTTC. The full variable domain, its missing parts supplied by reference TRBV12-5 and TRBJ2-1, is DARVTQTPRHKVTEMGQEVTMRCQPILGHNTVFWYRQTMMQGLELLAYFRNRAPLDDSGMPKDRFSAEMPDATLATLKIQPSEPRDSAVYFCASGRTVLGNEQFFGPGTRLTVL.

CDR3 amino acids: CATTSDRVANYGYTF. The CDR3 coding sequence is TGTGCCACCACGTCAGATCGGGTAGCTAACTATGGCTACACCTTC. The chain couples TRBV10-3 to TRBJ1-2; D remains unclear. Between the trimmed V and J ends, which lost 10 bases and 0 bases, there was a span of 18 bases. Germline V gives CDR1 ENHRY, CDR2 SYGVKD. The CDR3 consists of 15 residues.

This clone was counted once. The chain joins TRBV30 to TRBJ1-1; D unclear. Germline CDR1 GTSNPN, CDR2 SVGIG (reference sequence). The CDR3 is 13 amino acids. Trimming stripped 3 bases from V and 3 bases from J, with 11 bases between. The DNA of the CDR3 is TGTGCCTGGAGATTGGGGAGGGACACTGAAGCTTTCTTT. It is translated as CAWRLGRDTEAFF.

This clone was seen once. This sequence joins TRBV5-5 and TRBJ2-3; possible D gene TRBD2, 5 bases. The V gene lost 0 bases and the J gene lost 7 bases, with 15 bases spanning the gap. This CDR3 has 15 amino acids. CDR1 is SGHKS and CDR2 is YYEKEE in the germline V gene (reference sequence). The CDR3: CASSLGGLDTYTQYF. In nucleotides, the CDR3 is TGTGCCAGCAGCTTGGGAGGGTTGGATACCTATACGCAGTATTTT.

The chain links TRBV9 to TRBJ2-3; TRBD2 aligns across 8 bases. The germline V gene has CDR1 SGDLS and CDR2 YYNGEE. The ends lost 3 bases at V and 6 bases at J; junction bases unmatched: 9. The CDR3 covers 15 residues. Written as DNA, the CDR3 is TGTGCCAGCAGCGCGACTGGGACTAGTGCCGATACGCAGTATTTT. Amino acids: CASSATGTSADTQYF.

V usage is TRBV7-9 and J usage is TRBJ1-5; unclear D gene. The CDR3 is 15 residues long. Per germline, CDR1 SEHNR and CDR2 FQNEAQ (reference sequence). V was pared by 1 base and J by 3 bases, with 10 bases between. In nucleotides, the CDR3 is TGTGCCAGCAGCTTAGGGCGAGGGAACAATCAGCCCCAGCATTTT. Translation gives CASSLGRGNNQPQHF.

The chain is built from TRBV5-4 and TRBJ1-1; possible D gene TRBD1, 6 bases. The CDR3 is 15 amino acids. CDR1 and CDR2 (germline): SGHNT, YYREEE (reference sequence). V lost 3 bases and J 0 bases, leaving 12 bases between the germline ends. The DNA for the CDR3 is TGTGCCAGCAGCTCGGACAGATCTATGAACACTGAAGCTTTCTTT. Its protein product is CASSSDRSMNTEAFF.

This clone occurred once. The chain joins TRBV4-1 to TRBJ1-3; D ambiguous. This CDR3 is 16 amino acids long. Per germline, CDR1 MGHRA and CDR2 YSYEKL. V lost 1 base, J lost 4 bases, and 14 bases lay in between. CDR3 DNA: TGCGCCAGCAGCCAAGTGGGAGGGAACTACGGAAACACCATATATTTT. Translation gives CASSQVGGNYGNTIYF.

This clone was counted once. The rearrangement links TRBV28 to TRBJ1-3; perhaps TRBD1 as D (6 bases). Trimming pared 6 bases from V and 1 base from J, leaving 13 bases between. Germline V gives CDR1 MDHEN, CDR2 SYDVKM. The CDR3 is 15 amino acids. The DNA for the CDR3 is TGTGCCAGCAGCTCACAGGGCGTTTCTGGAAACACCATATATTTT. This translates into CASSSQGVSGNTIYF.

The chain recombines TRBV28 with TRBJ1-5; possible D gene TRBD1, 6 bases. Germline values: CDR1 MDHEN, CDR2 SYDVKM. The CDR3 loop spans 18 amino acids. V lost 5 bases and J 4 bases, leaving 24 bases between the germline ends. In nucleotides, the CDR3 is TGTGCCAGCAGTCGAATTACAGGACGCGGAAGGGGGAATCAGCCCCAGCATTTT. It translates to CASSRITGRGRGNQPQHF. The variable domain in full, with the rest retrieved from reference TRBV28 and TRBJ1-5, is DVKVTQSSRYLVKRTGEKVFLECVQDMDHENMFWYRQDPGLGLRLIYFSYDVKMKEKGDIPEGYSVSREKKERFSLILESASTNQTSMYLCASSRITGRGRGNQPQHFGDGTRLSIL.

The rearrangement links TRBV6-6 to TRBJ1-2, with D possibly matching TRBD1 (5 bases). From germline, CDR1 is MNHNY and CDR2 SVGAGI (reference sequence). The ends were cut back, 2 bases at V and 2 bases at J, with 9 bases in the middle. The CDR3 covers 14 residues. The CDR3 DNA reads TGTGCCAGCAGTTACGGGGGGGTAAACTATGGCTACACCTTC. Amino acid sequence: CASSYGGVNYGYTF.